The following is a TCR beta chain sequence with its context. This entry is derived from a study of cytomegalovirus exposure and HLA in healthy donors. Trimming took 0 bases from V and 7 from J, leaving 10 bases between them. Per the germline V gene, CDR1 is SGDLS and CDR2 is YYNGEE. This CDR3 is built from 13 residues. In the PCR, 60 Vbeta and 13 Jbeta primers were used. TCRdb's copy holds only in-frame clones and misses some; the assay was immunoSEQ multiplex PCR. The table shows 100,000 to 150,000 clones, with about 86% occurring only once. Sequencing was carried out using PBMCs. The chain couples TRBV9 to TRBJ1-2; D perhaps matches TRBD1 (5 bases). The TCR sequence derives from a man between 18 and 35 years old in good health and CMV-seronegative. The chain's CDR3 is CASSVGGEPGYTF. DNA of the CDR3: TGTGCCAGCAGCGTAGGGGGGGAACCTGGCTACACCTTC.